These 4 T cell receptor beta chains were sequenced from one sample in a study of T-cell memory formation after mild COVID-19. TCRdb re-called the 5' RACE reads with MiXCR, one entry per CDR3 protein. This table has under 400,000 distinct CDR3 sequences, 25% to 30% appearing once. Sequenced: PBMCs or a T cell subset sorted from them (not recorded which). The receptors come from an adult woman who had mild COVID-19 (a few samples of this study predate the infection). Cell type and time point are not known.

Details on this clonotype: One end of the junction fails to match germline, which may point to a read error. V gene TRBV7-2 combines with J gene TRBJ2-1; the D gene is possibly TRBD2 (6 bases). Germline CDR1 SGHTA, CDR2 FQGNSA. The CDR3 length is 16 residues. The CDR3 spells CASTRGRRVSYHEQFF. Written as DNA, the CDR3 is TGTGCCAGCACCCGAGGACGGAGGGTCTCCTACCATGAGCAGTTCTTC.

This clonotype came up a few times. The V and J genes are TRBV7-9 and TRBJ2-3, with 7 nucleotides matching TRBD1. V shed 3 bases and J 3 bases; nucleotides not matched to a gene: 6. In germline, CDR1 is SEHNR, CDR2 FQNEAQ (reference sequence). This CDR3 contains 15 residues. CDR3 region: CASSLGQTTTDTQYF. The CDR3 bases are TGTGCCAGCAGCTTGGGACAGACCACTACAGATACGCAGTATTTT.

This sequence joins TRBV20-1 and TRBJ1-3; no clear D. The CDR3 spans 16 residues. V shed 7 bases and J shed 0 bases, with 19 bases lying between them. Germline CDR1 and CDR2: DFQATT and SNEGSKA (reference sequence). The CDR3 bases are TGCAGTGGTTTCAACCCGGTGGGGAGCTCTGGAAACACCATATATTTT. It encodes CSGFNPVGSSGNTIYF.

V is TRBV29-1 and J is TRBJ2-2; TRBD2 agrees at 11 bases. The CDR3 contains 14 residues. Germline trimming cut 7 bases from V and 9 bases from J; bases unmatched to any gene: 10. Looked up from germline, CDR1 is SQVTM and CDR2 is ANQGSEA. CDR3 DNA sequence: TGCAGCGCCGGACTCCTAGCGGGAGGCCGGGAGCTGTTTTTT. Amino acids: CSAGLLAGGRELFF.